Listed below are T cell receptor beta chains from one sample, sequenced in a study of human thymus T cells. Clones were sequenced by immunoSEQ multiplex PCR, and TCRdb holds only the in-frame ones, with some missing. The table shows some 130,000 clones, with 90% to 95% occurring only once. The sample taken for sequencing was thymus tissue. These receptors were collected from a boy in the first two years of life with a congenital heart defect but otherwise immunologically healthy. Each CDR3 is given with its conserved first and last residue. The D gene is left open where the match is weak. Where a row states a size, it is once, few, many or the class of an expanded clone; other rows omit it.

TGTGCCAGCTCACCGGACAGGGGGCGCAATCAGCCCCAGCATTTT	CASSPDRGRNQPQHF	-	TRBD1	TRBV7-8	TRBJ1-5
TGTGCCAGTAGTATAGCTCCAGGGAGCTCCTACGAGCAGTACTTC	CASSIAPGSSYEQYF	-	-	TRBV19	TRBJ2-7
TGTGCCAGCAGCCTAAACACAGATACGCAGTATTTT	CASSLNTDTQYF	once	-	TRBV9	TRBJ2-3
TGTGCCAGCAGCCTGGGACAGGGGTATAACGAGCAGTACTTC	CASSLGQGYNEQYF	-	TRBD1	TRBV7-2	TRBJ2-7
TGTGCCAGCAGCCAATTCGGACGGACGGGGGTAATGTCGGTACCCACTGAAGCTTTCTTT	CASSQFGRTGVMSVPTEAFF	-	-	TRBV16	TRBJ1-1
TGTGCAAGTCGCTCCGACCCGGATACGCAGTATTTT	CASRSDPDTQYF	-	-	TRBV12-2	TRBJ2-3
TGTGCCAGCAGCCGACACCTTAGCAATCAGCCCCAGCATTTT	CASSRHLSNQPQHF	-	-	TRBV7-2	TRBJ1-5
TGCGCCAGCAGCTTGAGGGGTTGGAGCGGGGGGCCTAGCACAGATACGCAGTATTTT	CASSLRGWSGGPSTDTQYF	-	TRBD2	TRBV5-1	TRBJ2-3
TGTGCCAGCAGCGCCCCCTGGGGCGGGCGAACCTACAATGAGCAGTTCTTC	CASSAPWGGRTYNEQFF	-	-	TRBV9	TRBJ2-1
TGTGCCAGCAGCTTAGATAGCCGGCCCGCTCGGGGCGAGCAGTACTTC	CASSLDSRPARGEQYF	-	-	TRBV11-2	TRBJ2-7
TGTGCCACCACCAGGGAGGGCTACGAGCAGTACTTC	CATTREGYEQYF	-	TRBD2	TRBV15	TRBJ2-7